This T cell receptor (beta chain) was captured by sequencing in a study of cytomegalovirus exposure and HLA in healthy donors. Donors had nominal health at sampling but likely had unrecorded immune exposures. 60 Vbeta and 13 Jbeta primers were used in PCR. Profiled with immunoSEQ multiplex PCR; TCRdb holds only in-frame clones, not every one. The sample carries around 150,000 clones, about 70% recorded once. This CDR3 region has 15 residues. Deletions cut 5 bases from V and 6 bases from J, with 14 bases between. The germline gives CDR1 SGHTA, CDR2 FQGNSA. Study outcomes and limitations: The study flagged about 160 TCR beta chains as cytomegalovirus-associated.

Notes on this clone: Its antigen is still unknown.

The sequenced material came from PBMCs. The chain recombines TRBV7-2 with TRBJ1-6, with TRBD1 as a possible D gene (6 bases). The clonotype originates from a male donor in good health and CMV-seronegative. CDR3 bases: TGTGCCAGCAGCCGAACCGGGACACCTAATTCACCCCTCCACTTT. Translation: CASSRTGTPNSPLHF.